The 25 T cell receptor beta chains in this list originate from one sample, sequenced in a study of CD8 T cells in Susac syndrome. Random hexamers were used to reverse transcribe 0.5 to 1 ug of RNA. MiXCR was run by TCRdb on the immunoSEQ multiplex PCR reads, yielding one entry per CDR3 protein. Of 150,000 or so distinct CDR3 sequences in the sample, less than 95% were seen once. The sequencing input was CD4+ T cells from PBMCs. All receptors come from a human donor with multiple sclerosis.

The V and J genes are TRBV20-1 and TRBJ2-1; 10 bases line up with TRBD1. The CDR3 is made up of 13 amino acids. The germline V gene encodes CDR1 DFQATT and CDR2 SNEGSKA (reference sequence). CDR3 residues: CSAGTGVASEQFF. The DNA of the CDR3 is TGCAGCGCCGGGACAGGGGTTGCGAGTGAGCAGTTCTTC.

For the CDR3, the DNA is TGCGCCAGCAGCCAAGAGGGTCGACTAGCGAGGGCCACAGATACGCAGTATTTT. The encoded protein is CASSQEGRLARATDTQYF. The chain has TRBV4-1 and TRBJ2-3; TRBD2 matches at 8 bases. This CDR3 has 18 residues. The V gene's germline CDR1 is MGHRA and CDR2 YSYEKL. Germline trimming cut 0 bases from V and 2 bases from J; bases unmatched to any gene: 10.

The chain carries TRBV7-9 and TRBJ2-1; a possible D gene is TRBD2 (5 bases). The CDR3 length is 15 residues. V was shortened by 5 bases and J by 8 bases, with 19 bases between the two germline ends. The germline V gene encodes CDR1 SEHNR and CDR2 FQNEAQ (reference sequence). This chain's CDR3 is CASSPRDLRGHEQFF. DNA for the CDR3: TGTGCCAGCAGCCCCCGGGATCTCCGAGGGCATGAGCAGTTCTTC.

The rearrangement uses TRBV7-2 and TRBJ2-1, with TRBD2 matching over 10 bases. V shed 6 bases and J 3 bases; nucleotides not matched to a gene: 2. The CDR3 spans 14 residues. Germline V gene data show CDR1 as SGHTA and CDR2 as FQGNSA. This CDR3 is CASSRTSGYNEQFF. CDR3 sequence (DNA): TGTGCCAGCAGTCGGACTAGCGGCTACAATGAGCAGTTCTTC.

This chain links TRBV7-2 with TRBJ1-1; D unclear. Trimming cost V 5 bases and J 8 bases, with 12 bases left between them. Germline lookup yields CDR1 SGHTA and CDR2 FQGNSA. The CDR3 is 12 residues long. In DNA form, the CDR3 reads TGTGCCAGCAGCCCCCCCAGCGGAGAAGCTTTCTTT. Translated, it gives CASSPPSGEAFF. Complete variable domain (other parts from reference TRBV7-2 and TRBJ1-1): GAGVSQSPSNKVTEKGKDVELRCDPISGHTALYWYRQSLGQGLEFLIYFQGNSAPDKSGLPSDRFSAERTGGSVSTLTIQRTQQEDSAVYLCASSPPSGEAFFGQGTRLTVV.

The DNA for the CDR3 is TGTGCCAGCAGTTACGACAACCGGGGAGATACGCAGTATTTT. Protein product: CASSYDNRGDTQYF. This chain joins TRBV6-2 or TRBV6-3 and TRBJ2-3; weak D call: TRBD2 (5 bases). CDR1 and CDR2 (germline): MNHEY, SVGEGT. V lost 2 bases and J 5 bases, leaving 11 bases between the germline ends. The CDR3 has 14 residues.

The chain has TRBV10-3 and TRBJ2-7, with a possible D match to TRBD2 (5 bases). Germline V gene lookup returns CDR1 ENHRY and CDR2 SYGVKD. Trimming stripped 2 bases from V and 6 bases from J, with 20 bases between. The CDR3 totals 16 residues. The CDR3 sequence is CAISEAAGTRVSEQYF. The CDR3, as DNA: TGTGCCATCAGTGAGGCGGCCGGTACTAGGGTTTCCGAGCAGTACTTC.

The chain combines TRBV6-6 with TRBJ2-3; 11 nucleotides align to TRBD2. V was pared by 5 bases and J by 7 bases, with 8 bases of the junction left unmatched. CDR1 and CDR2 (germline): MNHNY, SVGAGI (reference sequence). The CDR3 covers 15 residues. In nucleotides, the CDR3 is TGTGCCAGCAGTACCCCGGGACTAGCGGCCTATACGCAGTATTTT. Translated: CASSTPGLAAYTQYF.

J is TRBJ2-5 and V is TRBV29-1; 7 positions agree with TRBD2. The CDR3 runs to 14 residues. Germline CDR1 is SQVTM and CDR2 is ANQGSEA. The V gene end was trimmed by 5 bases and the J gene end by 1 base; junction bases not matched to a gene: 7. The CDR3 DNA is TGCAGCGTTACGGGGGGAGGATCCCAAGAGACCCAGTACTTC. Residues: CSVTGGGSQETQYF.

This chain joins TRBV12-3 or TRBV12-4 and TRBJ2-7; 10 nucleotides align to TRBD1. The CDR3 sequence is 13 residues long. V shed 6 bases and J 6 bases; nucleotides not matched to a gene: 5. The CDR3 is CASRPTGGGEQYF. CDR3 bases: TGTGCCAGCAGGCCGACAGGGGGCGGCGAGCAGTACTTC.

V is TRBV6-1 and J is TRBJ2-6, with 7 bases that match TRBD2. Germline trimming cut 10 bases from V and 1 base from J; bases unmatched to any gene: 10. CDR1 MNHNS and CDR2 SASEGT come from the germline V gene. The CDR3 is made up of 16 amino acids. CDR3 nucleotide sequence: TGTGCCACCTCGACGCGGGAGAGTTCTGGGGCCAACGTCCTGACTTTC. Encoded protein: CATSTRESSGANVLTF.

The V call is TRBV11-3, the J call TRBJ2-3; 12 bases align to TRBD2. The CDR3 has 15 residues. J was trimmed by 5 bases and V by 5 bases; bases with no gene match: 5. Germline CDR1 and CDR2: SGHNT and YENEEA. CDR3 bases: TGTGCCAGCAGCCCCGGACTAGCGGGACTAGATACGCAGTATTTT. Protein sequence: CASSPGLAGLDTQYF.

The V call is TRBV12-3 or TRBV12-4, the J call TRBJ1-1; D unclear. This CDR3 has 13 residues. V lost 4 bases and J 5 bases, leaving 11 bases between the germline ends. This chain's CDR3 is CASSSRTGTEAFF. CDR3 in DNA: TGTGCCAGCAGTTCCCGGACGGGTACTGAAGCTTTCTTT.

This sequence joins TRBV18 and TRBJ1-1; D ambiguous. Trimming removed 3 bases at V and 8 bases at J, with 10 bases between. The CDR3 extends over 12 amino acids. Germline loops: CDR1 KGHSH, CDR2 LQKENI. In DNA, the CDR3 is TGTGCCAGCTCACCTAACGGGGTGGAAGCTTTCTTT. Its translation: CASSPNGVEAFF. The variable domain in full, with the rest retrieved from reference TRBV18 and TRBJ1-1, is NAGVMQNPRHLVRRRGQEARLRCSPMKGHSHVYWYRQLPEEGLKFMVYLQKENIIDESGMPKERFSAEFPKEGPSILRIQQVVRGDSAAYFCASSPNGVEAFFGQGTRLTVV.

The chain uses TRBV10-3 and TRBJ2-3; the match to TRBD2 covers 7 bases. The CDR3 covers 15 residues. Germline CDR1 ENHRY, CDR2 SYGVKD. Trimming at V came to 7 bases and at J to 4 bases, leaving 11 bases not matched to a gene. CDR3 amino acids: CAITPSGNRADTQYF. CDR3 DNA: TGTGCCATCACCCCTAGCGGTAATCGGGCAGATACGCAGTATTTT.

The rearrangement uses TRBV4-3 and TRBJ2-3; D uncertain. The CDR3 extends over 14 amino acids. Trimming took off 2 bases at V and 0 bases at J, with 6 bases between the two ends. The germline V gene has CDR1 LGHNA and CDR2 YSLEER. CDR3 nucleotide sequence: TGCGCCAGCAGCCAATATGCCAGCACAGATACGCAGTATTTT. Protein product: CASSQYASTDTQYF.

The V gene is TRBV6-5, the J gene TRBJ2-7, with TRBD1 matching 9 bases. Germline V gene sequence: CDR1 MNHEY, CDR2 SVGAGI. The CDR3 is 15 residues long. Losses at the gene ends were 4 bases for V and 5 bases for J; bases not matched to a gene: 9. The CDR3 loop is CASSSTGGASHEQYF. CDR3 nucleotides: TGTGCCAGCAGTTCCACAGGGGGCGCGAGTCACGAGCAGTACTTC.

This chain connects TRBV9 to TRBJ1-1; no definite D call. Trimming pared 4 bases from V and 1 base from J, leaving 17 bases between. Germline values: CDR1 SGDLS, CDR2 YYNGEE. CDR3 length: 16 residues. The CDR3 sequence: CASSPQVTISNTEAFF. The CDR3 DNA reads TGTGCCAGCAGCCCTCAGGTCACTATCTCGAACACTGAAGCTTTCTTT.

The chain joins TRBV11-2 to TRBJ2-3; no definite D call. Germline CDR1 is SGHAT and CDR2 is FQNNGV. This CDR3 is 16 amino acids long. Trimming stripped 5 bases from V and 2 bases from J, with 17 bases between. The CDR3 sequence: CASSPSMRRSTDTQYF. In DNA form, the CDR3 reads TGTGCCAGCAGCCCCAGCATGAGGCGGTCCACAGATACGCAGTATTTT.

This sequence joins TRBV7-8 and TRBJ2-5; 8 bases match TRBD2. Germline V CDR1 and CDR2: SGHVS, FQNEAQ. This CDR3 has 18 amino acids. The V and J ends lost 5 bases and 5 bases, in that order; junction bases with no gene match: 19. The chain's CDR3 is CASSRRASGSYQAETQYF. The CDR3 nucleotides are TGTGCCAGCAGCCGGCGAGCTAGCGGGTCCTATCAGGCGGAGACCCAGTACTTC.

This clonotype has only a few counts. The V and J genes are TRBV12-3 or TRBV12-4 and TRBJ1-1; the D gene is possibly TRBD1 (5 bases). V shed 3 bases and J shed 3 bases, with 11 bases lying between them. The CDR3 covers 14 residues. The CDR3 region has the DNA TGTGCCAGCAGTTTTAGGGGAAGGGACACTGAAGCTTTCTTT. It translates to CASSFRGRDTEAFF.

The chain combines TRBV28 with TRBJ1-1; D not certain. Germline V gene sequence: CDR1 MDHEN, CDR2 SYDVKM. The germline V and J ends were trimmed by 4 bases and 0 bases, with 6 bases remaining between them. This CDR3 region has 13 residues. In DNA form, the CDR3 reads TGTGCCAGCAGTTCGGCGATGAACACTGAAGCTTTCTTT. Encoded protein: CASSSAMNTEAFF. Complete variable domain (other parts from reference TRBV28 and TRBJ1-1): DVKVTQSSRYLVKRTGEKVFLECVQDMDHENMFWYRQDPGLGLRLIYFSYDVKMKEKGDIPEGYSVSREKKERFSLILESASTNQTSMYLCASSSAMNTEAFFGQGTRLTVV.

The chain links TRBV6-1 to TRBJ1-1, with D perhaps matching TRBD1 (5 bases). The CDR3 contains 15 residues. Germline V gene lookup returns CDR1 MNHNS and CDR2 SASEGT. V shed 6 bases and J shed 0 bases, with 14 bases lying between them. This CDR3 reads CASRDTGRLNTEAFF. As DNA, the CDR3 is TGTGCCAGCAGGGACACCGGGCGATTGAACACTGAAGCTTTCTTT.

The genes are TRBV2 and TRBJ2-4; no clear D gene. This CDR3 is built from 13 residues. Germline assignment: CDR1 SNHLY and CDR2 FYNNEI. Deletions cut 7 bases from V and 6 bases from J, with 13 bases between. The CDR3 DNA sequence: TGTGCCAGCATGTCCCAGTCAAGAAACATTCAGTACTTC. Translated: CASMSQSRNIQYF.

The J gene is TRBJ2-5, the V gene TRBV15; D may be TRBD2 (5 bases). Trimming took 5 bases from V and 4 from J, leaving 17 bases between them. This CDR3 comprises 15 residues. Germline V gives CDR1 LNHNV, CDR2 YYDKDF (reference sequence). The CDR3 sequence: CATSPPGTARETQYF. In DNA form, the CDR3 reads TGTGCCACCAGCCCTCCGGGAACCGCGAGAGAGACCCAGTACTTC.